The clone carrying this TCR beta chain occurred once. Using immunoSEQ multiplex PCR, the repertoire was profiled, and TCRdb retains in-frame clones only, with some absent. The data contain about 68,000 clones, around 73% of them singletons. All patients were mismatch repair deficient, assessed by either PCR or immunohistochemistry. The TCR-sequenced patients were a few responders to pembrolizumab. This entry belongs to a study of PD-1 blockade in mismatch repair-deficient tumors. Whole-study context: All were previously treated, progressing patients with eleven to twelve mismatch repair-deficient cancer types.

The clonotype comes from an adult with mismatch repair-deficient cancer. Sample: peripheral blood, taken 2 weeks after starting pembrolizumab.

DNA for the CDR3: TGTGCTAGTGGTTTGGGGGGGGCTGTCTATGAGCAGTTCTTC. Encoded protein: CASGLGGAVYEQFF. The chain combines TRBV12-5 with TRBJ2-1; D is perhaps TRBD1 or TRBD2 (6 bases each). Germline CDR1 and CDR2: LGHNT and FRNRAP. V was trimmed by 1 base and J by 8 bases, leaving 12 bases between them. The CDR3 contains 14 residues.